This T cell receptor (beta chain) stems from a study of regulatory T cells in long-lasting Graves disease. Study outcomes and limitations: It was possible that the small sample size reduced accuracy. TRBV28, TRBJ1-2 and TRBJ2-5 were segments that persistent disease favored.

Both iRepertoire HTBI primers and Arm-PCR of CDR3 regions were used to build the TCR beta libraries. TCRdb itself ran the multiplex PCR reads through MiXCR, one entry per CDR3 protein. The sample lists about 310,000 distinct CDR3 sequences; under 20% were seen once. Germline CDR1 and CDR2: MNHEY and SVGAGI. CDR3 length: 18 residues. As regards this clonotype: Its specificity is unknown. A much more abundant neighbour one base away suggests this may be a read error.

The time point is: newly diagnosed GD, antithyroid drugs for less than 3 months. PBMCs provided the RNA from which the TCR library was made. This sequence originates from a female donor with Graves disease. Sequenced here: peripheral blood mononuclear cells (PBMCs), sampled at new diagnosis, from a patient treated with antithyroid drugs. This chain joins TRBV6-5 and TRBJ2-1; TRBD1 might be the D (6 bases). This CDR3 reads CTSSYSNSRGWLYNEQFF. CDR3 nucleotides: TGTACCAGCAGTTACTCGAATTCCAGGGGTTGGCTCTACAATGAGCAGTTCTTC.